This record concerns one T cell receptor (beta chain) sequence. This record belongs to a study of molecular identifiers for immune sequencing clone quantification. One entry per CDR3 protein, called by TCRdb with MiXCR from the PCR reads. The sample has roughly 320,000 distinct CDR3 sequences, about 22% seen once. The CDR3 is 13 amino acids. In germline, CDR1 is SGHDN, CDR2 FVKESK. Trimming took off 4 bases at V and 5 bases at J, with 10 bases between the two ends. The sample taken for sequencing was naive CD8+ T cells from blood, with Jurkat cell RNA spiked in. Subset defined: FACS-sorted CD8+CD4-CCR7+CD45RA+ naive T cells. The sequence was collected from a human donor in good health. Some libraries in this study had Jurkat cell RNA spiked in. The rearrangement uses TRBV14 and TRBJ2-3; no definite D call. The CDR3 nucleotides are TGTGCCAGCAGCCCTAATTGGGGAGATACGCAGTATTTT. It translates to CASSPNWGDTQYF.